These T cell receptor beta chains were read from a single sample in a study of cytomegalovirus exposure and HLA in healthy donors. Using immunoSEQ multiplex PCR, the repertoire was profiled, and TCRdb retains in-frame clones only, with some absent. The sample shows 170,000 or so clones, about three quarters of them seen only once. Source material: PBMCs. Every receptor here comes from a man in his forties or fifties in good health and CMV-seronegative. The CDR3 runs from the conserved cysteine through the conserved F or W. The D gene is left open where the match is weak. The size entry is marked missing in some rows and otherwise reads once, few, many or a size class.

TRBV5-1	-	-	TRBJ2-3	TGCGCCAGCAACCTGGAGGATACGCAGTATTTT	CASNLEDTQYF
TRBV7-3	-	TRBD2	TRBJ2-1	TGTGCCAGCAGCCCTGACCCGGGACTAGCGGGCCCGGGGGGAAAGTTCTTC	CASSPDPGLAGPGGKFF
TRBV5-1	-	TRBD1	TRBJ2-1	TGCGCCAGCAGCCGGGACAGGGTCGGTGAGCAGTTCTTC	CASSRDRVGEQFF
TRBV9	few	TRBD2	TRBJ2-1	TGTGCCAGCAGCCCAACCACCGGGGGAGGGTGGTACAATGAGCAGTTCTTC	CASSPTTGGGWYNEQFF
TRBV2	-	-	TRBJ1-2	TGTGCCAGCAGTGCTAGTGGCTATGGCTACACCTTC	CASSASGYGYTF
TRBV4-1	-	TRBD1	TRBJ1-4	TGCGCCAGCAGCCAAGGGGACAGGGCTGAAAAACTGTTTTTT	CASSQGDRAEKLFF
TRBV10-3	-	TRBD2	TRBJ2-7	TGTGCCATCAGCGTCACTAGCGGCTACGAGCAGTACTTC	CAISVTSGYEQYF
TRBV7-2	-	-	TRBJ1-2	TGTGCCAGCAGCTTAGCCGGGCCCGGGGTCGGCTACACCTTC	CASSLAGPGVGYTF
TRBV6-5	-	-	TRBJ1-1	TGTGCCAGCAGATCCCTCCAGCAGCGCGGGACTGAAGCTTTCTTT	CASRSLQQRGTEAFF
TRBV7-9	-	TRBD2	TRBJ2-2	TGTGCCATCGGCCGGGAGGGGAGACACACCGGGGAGCTGTTTTTT	CAIGREGRHTGELFF
TRBV30	-	-	TRBJ1-2	TGTGCCTGGAGTCCAGGGTATGGCTACACCTTC	CAWSPGYGYTF
TRBV15	-	-	TRBJ2-5	TGTGCCTCCCACCTGGGGGCGGGGGTCGGAGAGACCCAGTACTTC	CASHLGAGVGETQYF
TRBV10-1	once	-	TRBJ1-1	TGCGCCAGCAGTGAGAGCGGTAACACTGAAGCTTTCTTT	CASSESGNTEAFF
TRBV10-2	few	-	TRBJ1-1	TGCGCCAGCAGCCCCAATCGACAGACTTTGAACACTGAAGCTTTCTTT	CASSPNRQTLNTEAFF
TRBV6-1	-	-	TRBJ1-5	TGTGCCAGCAGTGTGGGGCTAACCCAGCATTTT	CASSVGLTQHF
TRBV4-3	-	TRBD1	TRBJ1-3	TGCGCCAGCAGCCAAGCCCCCTGGGACAGGATAAGCTCTGGAAACACCATATATTTT	CASSQAPWDRISSGNTIYF
TRBV4-3	-	-	TRBJ1-6	TGCGCCAGCAGCCAAGATTACCAGGCCTCCTATAATTCACCCCTCCACTTT	CASSQDYQASYNSPLHF
TRBV15	-	-	TRBJ1-1	TGTGCCACCAGCAGGGAACCAGGGGAGGGCACTGAAGCTTTCTTT	CATSREPGEGTEAFF
TRBV4-3	few	TRBD1	TRBJ2-7	TGCGCCAGCAGCCAAGGGACAGGGGTTTTACGCGAGCAGTACTTC	CASSQGTGVLREQYF
TRBV27	-	TRBD2	TRBJ2-1	TGTGCCAGCAAGGCCAGCGGGGGGGCGGATGAGCAGTTCTTC	CASKASGGADEQFF
TRBV5-4	-	-	TRBJ2-2	TGTGCCAGCGGAGTTGGGGGAGGCTCGACCGGGGAGCTGTTTTTT	CASGVGGGSTGELFF
TRBV5-1	-	TRBD1	TRBJ2-7	TGCGCCAGCCGACGGTCCACAGGGGGCCTCGAGCAGTACTTC	CASRRSTGGLEQYF
TRBV7-2	-	TRBD2	TRBJ2-5	TGTGCCAGCAGCGGGAGAACTAGCGGGAGGGAGACCCAGTACTTC	CASSGRTSGRETQYF
TRBV5-1	-	TRBD1	TRBJ2-7	TGCGCCAGCAGCGGACAGGGGGTCAACGAGCAGTACTTC	CASSGQGVNEQYF
TRBV7-2	once	TRBD2	TRBJ2-1	TGTGCCAGCAGCTTAAGAGCTAGCGGGGGAGGGGGCGAGCAGTTCTTC	CASSLRASGGGGEQFF
TRBV6-5	once	-	TRBJ1-4	TGTGCCAGCAGTTTATTCCGGGTCCCAAATGAAAAACTGTTTTTT	CASSLFRVPNEKLFF
TRBV18	-	-	TRBJ2-7	TGTGCCAGCTCACCACGGCAGGGGTTTGGCGAGCAGTACTTC	CASSPRQGFGEQYF
TRBV6-5	-	TRBD2	TRBJ2-7	TGTGCCAGCAGCCAAAGCGGGGGTACCTACGAGCAGTACTTC	CASSQSGGTYEQYF
TRBV5-1	-	TRBD1	TRBJ2-7	TGCGCCAGCAGCTTTACGACAGGGCTGCTATACGAGCAGTACTTC	CASSFTTGLLYEQYF
TRBV6-1	-	-	TRBJ1-2	TGTGCCAGCATGACTGCTAACTATGGCTACACCTTC	CASMTANYGYTF
TRBV9	-	TRBD2	TRBJ2-7	TGTGCCAGCAGCGTGGGACTAGCGGGGGGGCCCTACGAGCAGTACTTC	CASSVGLAGGPYEQYF
TRBV7-2	-	-	TRBJ1-2	TGTGCCAGCAGCTCCCGGTCATTTAGTGGCTACACCTTC	CASSSRSFSGYTF
TRBV7-2	-	-	TRBJ1-3	TGTGCCAGCATCCTAGCCACAGGGTTCGGAAACACCATATATTTT	CASILATGFGNTIYF
TRBV10-2	-	TRBD1	TRBJ2-5	TGCGCCACCTCCGGACAGGGAAAGGTCTTGGATCAAGAGACCCAGTACTTC	CATSGQGKVLDQETQYF
TRBV9	once	-	TRBJ2-3	TGTGCCAGCAGCGTAGGCGGCAGGGGTGGCACAGATACGCAGTATTTT	CASSVGGRGGTDTQYF
TRBV19	-	-	TRBJ1-3	TGTGCCGGGACTCCGGGGCCGGGAAACACCATATATTTT	CAGTPGPGNTIYF
TRBV28	-	TRBD1	TRBJ2-1	TGTGCCAGCAGTTCCCCCGGGACAGGTGGGAATGAGCAGTTCTTC	CASSSPGTGGNEQFF
TRBV7-2	-	TRBD2	TRBJ2-5	TGTGCCAGCAGCTTAGCCCTAGCGGGGGGCGGAGAGACCCAGTACTTC	CASSLALAGGGETQYF
TRBV27	-	-	TRBJ2-7	TGTGCCAGCAGACCGGGACACCTCTACGAGCAGTACTTC	CASRPGHLYEQYF
TRBV28	-	-	TRBJ2-7	TGTGCCAGCAGTCATGGGGAGGATTTTCTCTACGAGCAGTACTTC	CASSHGEDFLYEQYF
TRBV11-2	-	-	TRBJ1-1	TGTGCCAGCAGCTTATACAGGTCGGTCTGTGAAGCTTTCTTT	CASSLYRSVCEAFF
TRBV5-8	-	-	TRBJ1-1	TGTGCCAGCACCCGGGGGAACACTGAAGCTTTCTTT	CASTRGNTEAFF
TRBV15	-	-	TRBJ1-5	TGTGCCACCAGCACCGACAGTAGCAATCAGCCCCAGCATTTT	CATSTDSSNQPQHF
TRBV19	-	-	TRBJ1-4	TGTGCCAGTAACCAGGGGAATGAAAAACTGTTTTTT	CASNQGNEKLFF
TRBV19	few	TRBD1	TRBJ2-1	TGTGCCAGTAGTATAGGAGGGACAGGGTGGGTTGGGGAGCAGTTCTTC	CASSIGGTGWVGEQFF
TRBV6-5	once	TRBD1	TRBJ1-3	TGTGCCAGCAGTTGGGGACAGGGGTCCTCTGGAAACACCATATATTTT	CASSWGQGSSGNTIYF
TRBV18	once	TRBD1	TRBJ2-5	TGTGCCAGCTCACCTACCGGGACAGGAGGAGAGACCCAGTACTTC	CASSPTGTGGETQYF
TRBV7-2	-	TRBD1	TRBJ1-2	TGTGCCAGCAGCTTAGAGGGGGCGCCTAACTATGGCTACACCTTC	CASSLEGAPNYGYTF
TRBV5-1	few	-	TRBJ1-1	TGCGCCAGCAGCTTGGGACCCCTCGCGGGGGCGCCGAGAAACACTGAAGCTTTCTTT	CASSLGPLAGAPRNTEAFF
TRBV20-1	-	-	TRBJ2-7	TGCAGTGCTAAGTCTAATTACGAGCAGTACTTC	CSAKSNYEQYF